The sequence of this T cell receptor (beta chain) was determined in a study of T cell repertoires in cytomegalovirus infection (dated 2019 in TCRdb). Concerning the study at large: Donor HLA type was relevant to the analysis, because carriage of CMV infection together with the matching HLA type was indicated by public TCR beta signatures. Study-level results and caveats: In the ex vivo response, HLA-C-restricted CMV-specific TCR beta clonotypes were dominant, and in two of eight donors the single most frequent clonotype came from this HLA-C-restricted group. Carriers of CMV infection plus the relevant HLA type were discriminated by the cumulative frequency of public TCR beta family members in the study cohort and in an independent roughly 340-donor cohort.

The listed sequencing device is Illumina HiSeq 1500. The public reads were run again by TCRdb, first through fastp at Q25 and then through MiXCR, and only productive beta chains were kept. Rows with one shared CDR3 protein collapse into an entry with the most common genes and DNA. Present in this sample are 310,000 or so distinct CDR3 sequences, roughly 17% of which were seen just once. In total, the top ten clones hold about 12% of the sample. CDR1 and CDR2 (MNHEY, SMNVEV) derive from the germline V gene (reference sequence). The V end gives up 5 bases and the J end 7 bases, leaving 5 bases in the junction not matched to a gene. CDR3 length: 14 amino acids, cysteine to phenylalanine. Only CDR3 DNA remains: 42 bases, in frame from the first base. With regard to this clonotype: Its antigen remains unidentified. Per-nucleotide qualities are absent, and no much larger clonotype sits a single base away.

The receptor was isolated from a human donor in good health (CMV status not recorded). Some clones in this sample may be carry-over from other donors' samples. Specimen: PBMCs. The rearrangement joined TRBV27 to TRBJ1-6; 7 bases in the middle match TRBD1. The CDR3 in this case is CASSPGTENSPLHF. The DNA reads as follows: TGTGCCAGCAGTCCCGGGACAGAGAATTCACCCCTCCACTTT.